What follows is one T cell receptor (beta chain) and its context. The record originates from a study of molecular identifiers for immune sequencing clone quantification. Across the study: With replicates, the RNA of around 20,000 or 100,000 naive CD8 cells was split five ways and four were sequenced.

MiXCR, run by TCRdb on the PCR reads, gives a single entry per CDR3 protein. Among under 650,000 distinct CDR3 sequences listed, around 20% were seen once. This CDR3 is 15 amino acids long. The V gene lost 5 bases and the J gene lost 0 bases, with 12 bases spanning the gap. CDR1 SEHNR and CDR2 FQNEAQ come from the germline V gene (reference sequence). Specimen: naive CD8+ T cells from blood, with Jurkat cell RNA spiked in. The subset denotes: FACS-sorted CD8+CD4-CCR7+CD45RA+ naive T cells. This TCR was sampled from a human donor in good health. Some libraries in this study had Jurkat cell RNA spiked in. The chain is built from TRBV7-9 and TRBJ2-3; a weak D match, TRBD2 (6 bases). CDR3 region: CASSNSGTSTDTQYF. The DNA of the CDR3 is TGTGCCAGCAGCAACTCCGGGACTAGCACAGATACGCAGTATTTT.